This T cell receptor (beta chain) is from a study of CDR3 diversity in severe acne. This clonotype was counted at least ten times. The V gene end was trimmed by 5 bases and the J gene end by 4 bases; junction bases not matched to a gene: 4. Looked up from germline, CDR1 is SGHTA and CDR2 is FQGNSA. The CDR3 has 15 amino acids. MiXCR, applied by TCRdb to the PCR reads, yields one record per CDR3 protein. There are roughly 93,000 distinct CDR3 sequences in the sample; about half occur only once, and roughly 10% lies in the top ten. The V and J genes are TRBV7-2 and TRBJ2-1; 11 nucleotides align to TRBD2. Material: blood. The receptor was derived from a male donor with severe acne vulgaris. Here the CDR3 reads CASSISGGAYNEQFF. CDR3 coding DNA: TGTGCCAGCAGCATTAGCGGGGGGGCGTACAATGAGCAGTTCTTC.